The sample holds many counts of the clone carrying this TCR beta chain. Its antigen remains unknown. This sample stems from a study of early T cells in non-severe SARS-CoV-2 infection. Study details: It was bulk RNA from unsorted whole blood that was sequenced, and the chains were unpaired. Overall study findings and caveats: VDJdb matching, biased toward anti-spike CD8 responses, missed private and CD4 specificities.

Individual cDNA molecules were tagged with unique molecular identifiers, the study reported. TCRdb re-derived calls from the 5' RACE reads in MiXCR, one entry per CDR3 protein. The sample consists of some 56,000 distinct CDR3 sequences, 8% to 11% of them appearing once. The CDR3 consists of 17 residues. The V segment lost 5 bases and the J segment 4 bases; nucleotides outside the gene matches: 9. This receptor was identified in an adult who was a healthcare worker with PCR-confirmed SARS-CoV-2 infection or an uninfected control (not recorded which). The genes are TRBV12-3 or TRBV12-4 and TRBJ1-6; 9 positions match TRBD1. The sequenced material came from whole blood. CDR3 in amino acids: CASSRTGGRNYNSPLHF. CDR3 DNA sequence: TGTGCCAGCAGTCGTACAGGGGGCCGGAATTATAATTCACCCCTCCACTTT.